This TCR beta chain comes out of a study of spatial heterogeneity in lung cancer. The time point: sample taken at primary tumor resection. Unsorted tumor, nontumor lung tissue or cryopreserved PBMC supplied the whole RNA. Germline trimming cut 5 bases from V and 1 base from J; bases unmatched to any gene: 8. Germline lookup yields CDR1 DFQATT and CDR2 SNEGSKA (reference sequence). This CDR3 contains 15 residues. TCRdb re-analysed the 5' RACE reads in MiXCR, keeping a single row per CDR3 protein. The table lists roughly 40,000 distinct CDR3 sequences, nearly 7% of them singletons, with roughly 45% in the top ten.

J is TRBJ2-3 and V is TRBV20-1, with 8 bases aligning to TRBD2. The receptor's source is a female donor with early-stage non-small cell lung cancer. The sample in question was PBMCs, obtained at surgery. The CDR3, as DNA: TGCAGTGCTCCAAAACTTAGCGGGGGCACAGATACGCAGTATTTT. Translation: CSAPKLSGGTDTQYF.